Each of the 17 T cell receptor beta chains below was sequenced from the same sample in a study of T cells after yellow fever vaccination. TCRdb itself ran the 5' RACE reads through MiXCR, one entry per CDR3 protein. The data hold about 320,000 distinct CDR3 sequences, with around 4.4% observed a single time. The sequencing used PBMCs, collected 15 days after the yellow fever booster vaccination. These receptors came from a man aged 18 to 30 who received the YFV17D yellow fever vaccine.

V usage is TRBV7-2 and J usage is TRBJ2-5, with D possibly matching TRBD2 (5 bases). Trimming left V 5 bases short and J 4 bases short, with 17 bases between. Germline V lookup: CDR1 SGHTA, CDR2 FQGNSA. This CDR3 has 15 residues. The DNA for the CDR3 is TGTGCCAGCAGCCAAACGCGGGCTAGTGGAGAGACCCAGTACTTC. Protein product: CASSQTRASGETQYF.

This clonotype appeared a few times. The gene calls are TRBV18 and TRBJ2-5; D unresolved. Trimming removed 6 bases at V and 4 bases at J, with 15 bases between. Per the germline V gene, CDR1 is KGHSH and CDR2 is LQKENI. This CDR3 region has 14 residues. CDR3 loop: CASSPTDRAETQYF. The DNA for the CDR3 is TGTGCCAGCTCGCCTACGGACCGTGCAGAGACCCAGTACTTC.

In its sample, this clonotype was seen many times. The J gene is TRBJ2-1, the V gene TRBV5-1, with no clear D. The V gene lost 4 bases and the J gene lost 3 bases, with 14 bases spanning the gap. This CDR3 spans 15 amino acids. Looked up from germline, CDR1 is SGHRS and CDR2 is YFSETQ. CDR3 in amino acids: CASSEPDPNYNEQFF. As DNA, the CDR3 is TGCGCCAGCAGCGAGCCGGACCCGAACTACAATGAGCAGTTCTTC.

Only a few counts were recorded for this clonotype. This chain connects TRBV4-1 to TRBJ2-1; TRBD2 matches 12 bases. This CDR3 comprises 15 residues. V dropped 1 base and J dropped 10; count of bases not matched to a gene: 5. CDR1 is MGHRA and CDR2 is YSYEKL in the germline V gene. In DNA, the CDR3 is TGCGCCAGCAGCCAAGCTCTAGCGGGGGGGCCCGAGCAGTTCTTC. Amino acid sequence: CASSQALAGGPEQFF.

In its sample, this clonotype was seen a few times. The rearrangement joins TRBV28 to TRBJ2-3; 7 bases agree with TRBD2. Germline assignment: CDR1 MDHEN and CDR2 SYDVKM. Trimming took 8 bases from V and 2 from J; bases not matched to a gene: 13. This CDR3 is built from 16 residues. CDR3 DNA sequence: TGTGCCAGCCCTCCGGTGGGGACTACTGACACAGATACGCAGTATTTT. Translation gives CASPPVGTTDTDTQYF.

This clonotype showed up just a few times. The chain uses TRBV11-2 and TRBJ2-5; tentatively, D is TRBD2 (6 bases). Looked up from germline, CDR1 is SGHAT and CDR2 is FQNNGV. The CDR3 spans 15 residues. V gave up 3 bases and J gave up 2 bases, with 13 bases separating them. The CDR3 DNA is TGTGCCAGCAGCTTGATCCGGGACTTACAAGAGACCCAGTACTTC. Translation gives CASSLIRDLQETQYF.

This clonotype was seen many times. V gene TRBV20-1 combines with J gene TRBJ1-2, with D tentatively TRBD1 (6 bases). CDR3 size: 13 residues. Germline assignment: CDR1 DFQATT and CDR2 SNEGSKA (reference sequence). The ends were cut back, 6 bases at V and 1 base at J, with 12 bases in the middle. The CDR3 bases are TGCAGTGCCTCTTCAGGGGTTAACTATGGCTACACCTTC. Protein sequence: CSASSGVNYGYTF.

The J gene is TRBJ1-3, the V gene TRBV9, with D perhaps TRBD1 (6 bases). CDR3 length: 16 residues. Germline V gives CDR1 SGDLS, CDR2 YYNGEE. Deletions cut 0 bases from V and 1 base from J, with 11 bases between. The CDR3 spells CASSVGGGASGNTIYF. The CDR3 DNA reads TGTGCCAGCAGCGTAGGGGGGGGCGCGTCTGGAAACACCATATATTTT.

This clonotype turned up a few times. This CDR3 reads CASSPLSGQETQYF. In DNA, the CDR3 is TGCGCCAGCAGCCCCCTGAGCGGGCAAGAGACCCAGTACTTC. The chain combines TRBV5-1 with TRBJ2-5; possibly TRBD2 for D (6 bases). The CDR3 is made up of 14 amino acids. From germline, CDR1 is SGHRS and CDR2 YFSETQ. V was pared by 4 bases and J by 2 bases, with 12 bases between.

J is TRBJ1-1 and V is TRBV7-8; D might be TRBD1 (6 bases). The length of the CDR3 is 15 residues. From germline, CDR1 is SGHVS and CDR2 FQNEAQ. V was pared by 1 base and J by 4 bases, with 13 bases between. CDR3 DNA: TGTGCCAGCAGCTTAGTCGGCAGGGGACTCACTGAAGCTTTCTTT. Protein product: CASSLVGRGLTEAFF.

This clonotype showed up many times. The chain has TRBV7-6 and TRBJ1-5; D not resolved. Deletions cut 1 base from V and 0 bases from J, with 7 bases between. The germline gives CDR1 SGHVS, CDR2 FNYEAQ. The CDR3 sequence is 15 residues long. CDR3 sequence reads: CASSLGGNSNQPQHF. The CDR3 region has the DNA TGTGCCAGCAGCTTAGGGGGTAATAGCAATCAGCCCCAGCATTTT.

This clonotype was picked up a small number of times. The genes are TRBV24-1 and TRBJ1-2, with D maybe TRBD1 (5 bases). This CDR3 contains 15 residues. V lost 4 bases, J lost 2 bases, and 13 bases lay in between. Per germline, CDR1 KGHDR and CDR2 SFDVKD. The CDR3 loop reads CATSDPAQGNYGYTF. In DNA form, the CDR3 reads TGTGCCACCAGTGACCCGGCCCAGGGCAACTATGGCTACACCTTC.

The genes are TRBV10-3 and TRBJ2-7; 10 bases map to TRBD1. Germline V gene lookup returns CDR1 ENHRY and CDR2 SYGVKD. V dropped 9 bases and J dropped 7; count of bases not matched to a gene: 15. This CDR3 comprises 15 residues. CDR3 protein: CAMGAGGQGMWEQYF. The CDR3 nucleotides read TGTGCCATGGGGGCCGGGGGACAGGGGATGTGGGAGCAGTACTTC.

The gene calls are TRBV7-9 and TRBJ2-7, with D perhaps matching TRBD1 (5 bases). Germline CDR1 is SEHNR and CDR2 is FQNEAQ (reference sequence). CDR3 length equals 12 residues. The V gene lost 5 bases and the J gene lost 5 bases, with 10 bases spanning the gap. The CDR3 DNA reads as TGTGCCAGCAGCCCTCAGGGAAACGAGCAGTACTTC. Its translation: CASSPQGNEQYF.

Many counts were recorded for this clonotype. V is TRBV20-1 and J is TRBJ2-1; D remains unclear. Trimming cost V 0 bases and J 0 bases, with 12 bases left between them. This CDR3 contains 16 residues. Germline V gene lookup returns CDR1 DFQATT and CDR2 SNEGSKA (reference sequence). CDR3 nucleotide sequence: TGCAGTGCTAGAGATTTTTCTGAAAGCTCCTACAATGAGCAGTTCTTC. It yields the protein CSARDFSESSYNEQFF.

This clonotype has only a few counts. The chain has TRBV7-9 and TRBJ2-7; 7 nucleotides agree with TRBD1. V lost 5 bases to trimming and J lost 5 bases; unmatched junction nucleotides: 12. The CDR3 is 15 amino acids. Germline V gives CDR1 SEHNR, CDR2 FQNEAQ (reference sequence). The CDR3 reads CASSPITGVRDEQYF. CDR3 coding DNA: TGTGCCAGCAGCCCGATTACAGGGGTTAGGGACGAGCAGTACTTC. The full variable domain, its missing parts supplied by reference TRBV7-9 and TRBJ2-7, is DTGVSQNPRHKITKRGQNVTFRCDPISEHNRLYWYRQTLGQGPEFLTYFQNEAQLEKSRLLSDRFSAERPKGSFSTLEIQRTEQGDSAMYLCASSPITGVRDEQYFGPGTRLTVT.

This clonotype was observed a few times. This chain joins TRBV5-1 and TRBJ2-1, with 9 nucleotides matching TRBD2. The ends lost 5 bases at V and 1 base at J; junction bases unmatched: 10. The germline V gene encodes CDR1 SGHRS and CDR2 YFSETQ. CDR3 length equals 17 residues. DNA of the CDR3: TGCGCCAGCAGGCCAGGGGGAGCGGGGGGTTCCTACAATGAGCAGTTCTTC. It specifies CASRPGGAGGSYNEQFF.